These T cell receptor beta chains were read from a single sample in a study of CD8+ T cells in alopecia areata. The repertoire was sequenced with immunoSEQ multiplex PCR; TCRdb's copy has only in-frame clones and lacks some. This sample yields some 200,000 clones, of which roughly 61% are seen a single time; roughly 13% belongs to the top ten. Sequences were derived from CD8+ T cells sorted from blood, sampled at week 24, from a patient treated with tofacitinib. The receptors were gathered from a human donor with alopecia areata. The CDR3 runs from the conserved cysteine through the conserved F or W. The D gene is left open where the match is weak. Clone size, where shown, is once, few, many, or a class for clones that have expanded.

clone_size j_call v_call d_call cdr3_length cdr3_aa cdr3_nt
few TRBJ2-3 TRBV5-5 NA 16 CASSLGLMPVADTQYF TGTGCCAGCAGCTTAGGCCTAATGCCGGTCGCGGATACGCAGTATTTT
NA TRBJ1-5 TRBV7-6 NA 17 CASSLRVGDYSNQPQHF TGTGCCAGCAGCTTACGCGTGGGGGACTATAGCAATCAGCCCCAGCATTTT
NA TRBJ1-1 TRBV14 NA 16 CASSQDIWGGNTEAFF TGTGCCAGCAGCCAAGATATTTGGGGTGGGAACACTGAAGCTTTCTTT
few TRBJ2-7 TRBV4-1 TRBD1 13 CASSGTGSYEQYF TGCGCCAGCAGCGGGACAGGGTCCTACGAGCAGTACTTC
NA TRBJ2-3 TRBV6-5 NA 15 CASGGGGTSTDTQYF TGTGCCAGCGGCGGGGGCGGGACTAGCACAGATACGCAGTATTTT
few TRBJ2-3 TRBV9 TRBD2 18 CASSHRLTGGTSTDTQYF TGTGCCAGCAGCCACAGGTTGACCGGGGGGACTAGCACAGATACGCAGTATTTT
NA TRBJ2-1 TRBV20-1 NA 11 CSVETGVEQFF TGCAGTGTCGAGACCGGGGTTGAGCAGTTCTTC
NA TRBJ1-2 TRBV10-3 NA 13 CAITGLLNYGYTF TGTGCCATCACGGGGCTGCTCAACTATGGCTACACCTTC
few TRBJ1-1 TRBV10-3 NA 12 CAISEGGHGAFF TGTGCCATCAGTGAAGGGGGGCACGGAGCTTTCTTT
few TRBJ2-5 TRBV29-1 NA 12 CSVEGPRETQYF TGCAGCGTTGAGGGACCGCGAGAGACCCAGTACTTC
NA TRBJ2-2 TRBV27 NA 14 CASSFGSNTGELFF TGTGCCAGCAGTTTTGGGTCGAACACCGGGGAGCTGTTTTTT
NA TRBJ2-3 TRBV7-2 TRBD2 17 CASSLETSGVYTDTQYF TGTGCCAGCAGCTTAGAGACTAGCGGGGTTTACACAGATACGCAGTATTTT
NA TRBJ2-1 TRBV29-1 TRBD1 14 CSVVGVGTGNEQFF TGCAGCGTTGTGGGGGTGGGGACAGGGAATGAGCAGTTCTTC
few TRBJ2-7 TRBV27 NA 14 CASSPSVYSYEQYF TGTGCCAGCAGCCCATCGGTCTACTCCTACGAGCAGTACTTC
few TRBJ2-1 TRBV7-2 NA 14 CASSLTVSYNEQFF TGTGCCAGCAGCTTAACAGTGTCCTACAATGAGCAGTTCTTC
NA TRBJ2-7 TRBV27 NA 12 CASSLSGSEQYF TGTGCCAGCAGTTTATCAGGGTCCGAGCAGTACTTC
many TRBJ2-7 TRBV2 NA 14 CASIIWKTAYEQYF TGTGCCAGCATCATATGGAAGACAGCCTACGAGCAGTACTTC
once TRBJ2-1 TRBV7-9 TRBD1 15 CASSVGQGIYNEQFF TGTGCCAGCAGCGTCGGACAGGGGATATACAATGAGCAGTTCTTC
NA TRBJ1-1 TRBV7-9 NA 16 CASSPLHGTLNTEAFF TGTGCCAGCAGCCCACTCCACGGGACGCTGAACACTGAAGCTTTCTTT
NA TRBJ1-1 TRBV30 TRBD1 13 CAWTTGGVTEAFF TGTGCCTGGACAACAGGGGGGGTCACTGAAGCTTTCTTT
NA TRBJ2-7 TRBV11-2 TRBD1 15 CASRNWTGGLGEQYF TGTGCCAGCAGGAACTGGACAGGGGGGTTAGGGGAGCAGTACTTC
NA TRBJ2-3 TRBV28 TRBD2 17 CASSLQTSGGSTDTQYF TGTGCCAGCAGTTTACAGACTAGCGGGGGGAGCACAGATACGCAGTATTTT
NA TRBJ1-2 TRBV10-3 TRBD1 15 CAINALGTGGHGYTF TGTGCCATCAACGCCCTCGGGACAGGAGGCCATGGCTACACCTTC
NA TRBJ2-3 TRBV5-1 NA 16 CASSLDPGDRTDTQYF TGCGCCAGCAGCTTGGACCCAGGGGATAGGACAGATACGCAGTATTTT
few TRBJ2-5 TRBV27 NA 16 CASSLSIGAGSETQYF TGTGCCAGCAGTTTATCGATTGGGGCAGGGTCGGAGACCCAGTACTTC
NA TRBJ2-7 TRBV5-1 TRBD2 15 CASSLDSAGVYEQYF TGCGCCAGCAGCTTGGACTCAGCGGGGGTATACGAGCAGTACTTC
NA TRBJ2-2 TRBV5-1 NA 15 CASSLWDFNTGELFF TGCGCCAGCAGCTTGTGGGATTTCAACACCGGGGAGCTGTTTTTT
NA TRBJ2-7 TRBV19 NA 13 CASSTGSSYEQYF TGTGCCAGTAGTACAGGGTCCTCCTACGAGCAGTACTTC
NA TRBJ2-3 TRBV4-1 NA 12 CASSPGTDTQYF TGCGCCAGCAGCCCGGGGACAGATACGCAGTATTTT
few TRBJ2-5 TRBV7-9 TRBD2 16 CAIPSGGPAYGETQYF TGTGCCATCCCTAGCGGGGGACCAGCTTATGGAGAGACCCAGTACTTC
NA TRBJ2-3 TRBV13 NA 15 CASSPNRVGTDTQYF TGTGCCAGCAGCCCGAACAGGGTAGGCACAGATACGCAGTATTTT
NA TRBJ2-2 TRBV6-5 NA 15 CASSYVLGDTGELFF TGTGCCAGCAGTTACGTTTTGGGGGACACCGGGGAGCTGTTTTTT